The 28 T cell receptor beta chains reported below all come from one sample, sequenced in a study of T-cell reconstitution after alpha-beta-depleted transplantation in children. Preparing the TCRbeta library involved the use of unique molecular identifiers. TCRdb re-called the PCR reads through MiXCR, storing one row per CDR3 protein. The sample has around 670,000 distinct CDR3 sequences; over 10% are singletons. The starting material was PBMCs, obtained before TCRalphabeta/CD19-depleted stem cell transplant. These receptors were collected from a girl between 2 and 10 years old with congenital amegakaryocytic thrombocytopenia, due to receive a stem cell transplant.

CDR3 region: CASSQTSGFTGELFF. The CDR3 DNA sequence: TGTGCCAGCAGCCAAACCAGTGGGTTCACCGGGGAGCTGTTTTTT. The rearrangement joins TRBV11-3 to TRBJ2-2; D is ambiguous. Germline lookup yields CDR1 SGHNT and CDR2 YENEEA. V lost 5 bases and J 4 bases, leaving 14 bases between the germline ends. The CDR3 totals 15 residues.

In this sample, this clonotype turned up a few times. This chain connects TRBV12-3 or TRBV12-4 to TRBJ2-2, with a possible D match to TRBD2 (5 bases). With 7 bases removed from V and 2 bases from J, the gap between germline ends came to 20 bases. The CDR3 loop spans 17 amino acids. CDR3 loop: CASTHGPGEINTGELFF. The DNA of the CDR3 is TGTGCCAGCACCCATGGTCCCGGGGAGATAAACACCGGGGAGCTGTTTTTT.

At least ten counts were recorded for this clonotype. The rearrangement links TRBV5-1 to TRBJ2-3, with 7 bases fitting TRBD1. The J segment lost 4 bases and the V segment lost 4 bases, leaving 12 bases of the junction unmatched. Looked up from germline, CDR1 is SGHRS and CDR2 is YFSETQ. There are 16 residues in the CDR3. The CDR3 protein is CASSRDREMIPDTQYF. The DNA of the CDR3 is TGCGCCAGCAGCCGCGACAGGGAGATGATTCCAGATACGCAGTATTTT. Variable domain in full (rest from reference TRBV5-1 and TRBJ2-3): KAGVTQTPRYLIKTRGQQVTLSCSPISGHRSVSWYQQTPGQGLQFLFEYFSETQRNKGNFPGRFSGRQFSNSRSEMNVSTLELGDSALYLCASSRDREMIPDTQYFGPGTRLTVL.

This chain links TRBV5-1 with TRBJ2-3; the D gene is possibly TRBD2 (6 bases). V lost 6 bases, J lost 2 bases, and 13 bases lay in between. The CDR3 runs to 14 residues. Germline V lookup: CDR1 SGHRS, CDR2 YFSETQ. CDR3 in DNA: TGCGCCAGCAAGGAGCGGGCCGACACAGATACGCAGTATTTT. Translating it yields CASKERADTDTQYF.

This clonotype has at least ten counts. The chain carries TRBV20-1 and TRBJ2-3; possible D gene TRBD2, 5 bases. The length of the CDR3 is 16 residues. V was clipped by 3 bases and J by 1 base, with 17 bases between them. CDR1 DFQATT and CDR2 SNEGSKA come from the germline V gene (reference sequence). This chain's CDR3 is CSASLPTRAGTDTQYF. CDR3 DNA sequence: TGCAGTGCTAGCCTCCCTACTAGGGCTGGCACAGATACGCAGTATTTT.

Worth noting for this clonotype: A junction boundary mismatches the germline segment, possibly from a read error. This sequence joins TRBV20-1 and TRBJ2-1; 8 bases align to TRBD2. Germline lookup yields CDR1 DFQATT and CDR2 SNEGSKA (reference sequence). CDR3 size: 14 residues. The CDR3 DNA follows: TGCAGTGTTAGAGAGAAGCGGGAGATTTCATGGGAGTTCTTC. As protein: CSVREKREISWEFF.

The chain uses TRBV10-3 and TRBJ2-3; 8 nucleotides match TRBD2. The CDR3 runs 15 residues. Germline V gene data show CDR1 as ENHRY and CDR2 as SYGVKD. The J segment lost 0 bases and the V segment lost 6 bases, leaving 5 bases of the junction unmatched. CDR3 DNA sequence: TGTGCCATCAGAAGTAGCGGGACTAGCACAGATACGCAGTATTTT. Translation gives CAIRSSGTSTDTQYF.

This clonotype has only a few counts. The chain couples TRBV20-1 to TRBJ2-5, with D perhaps TRBD2 (6 bases). Per the germline V gene, CDR1 is DFQATT and CDR2 is SNEGSKA (reference sequence). The CDR3 spans 12 residues. V lost 4 bases, J lost 8 bases, and 14 bases lay in between. The CDR3 loop reads CSAMDTAGTQYF. In DNA form, the CDR3 reads TGCAGTGCTATGGACACGGCGGGAACCCAGTACTTC.

At least ten counts were recorded for this clonotype. The chain has TRBV12-3 or TRBV12-4 and TRBJ2-1; 7 nucleotides line up with TRBD2. The CDR3 consists of 15 residues. The junction had 13 bases not matched to a gene; V was cut back by 6 bases and J by 8 bases. CDR3 in DNA: TGTGCCAGCAGACCCTCGGGGGGTAGAGTTCATGAGCAGTTCTTC. It encodes CASRPSGGRVHEQFF.

There are many counts of this clonotype. The gene calls are TRBV12-3 or TRBV12-4 and TRBJ1-2; D perhaps matches TRBD1 (5 bases). This CDR3 spans 13 amino acids. V lost 3 bases and J lost 2, with 7 bases in between. The CDR3 nucleotides read TGTGCCAGCAGTTTCCGGACAAACTATGGCTACACCTTC. Protein: CASSFRTNYGYTF.

The chain joins TRBV5-1 to TRBJ2-5, with 7 nucleotides matching TRBD1. This CDR3 region has 17 residues. Per the germline V gene, CDR1 is SGHRS and CDR2 is YFSETQ. V lost 0 bases to trimming and J lost 5 bases; unmatched junction nucleotides: 13. CDR3: CASSLDTGDHTRETQYF. CDR3 in DNA: TGCGCCAGCAGCTTGGATACAGGGGACCATACAAGGGAGACCCAGTACTTC.

In this sample, this clonotype turned up a few times. The chain joins TRBV4-1 to TRBJ2-1; 7 nucleotides align to TRBD2. This CDR3 spans 18 amino acids. CDR1 is MGHRA and CDR2 is YSYEKL in the germline V gene. Trimming cost V 4 bases and J 6 bases; bases outside gene matches: 18. This CDR3 is CASSLIQIGRAESNEQFF. The CDR3 region has the DNA TGCGCCAGCAGCCTAATACAAATTGGGAGGGCCGAGTCCAATGAGCAGTTCTTC.

V gene TRBV29-1 combines with J gene TRBJ2-6, with 11 bases identical to TRBD1. The CDR3 is made up of 18 amino acids. In germline, CDR1 is SQVTM, CDR2 ANQGSEA. V lost 6 bases, J lost 1 base, and 11 bases stayed unmatched. As DNA, the CDR3 is TGCAGCGTGGACTTGTTTGGACAGGGGGCGTCTGGGGCCAACGTCCTGACTTTC. Translated: CSVDLFGQGASGANVLTF.

The rearrangement joins TRBV29-1 to TRBJ2-3; the D gene is possibly TRBD1 (5 bases). The CDR3 spans 16 residues. Germline lookup yields CDR1 SQVTM and CDR2 ANQGSEA. V lost 2 bases, J lost 2 bases, and 17 bases lay in between. The CDR3 protein is CSVEKGRQRFTDTQYF. The DNA for the CDR3 is TGCAGCGTTGAAAAGGGCCGACAGAGGTTCACAGATACGCAGTATTTT.

This clonotype was recorded at least ten times. This chain links TRBV3-1 with TRBJ1-6; D is undetermined. Germline lookup yields CDR1 LGHDT and CDR2 YNNKEL (reference sequence). The CDR3 is 17 residues long. V was cut by 4 bases and J by 1 base, with 14 bases left in between. CDR3 DNA sequence: TGTGCCAGCAGCCCACGTCAGGATCGGTCCTATAATTCACCCCTCCACTTT. This sequence encodes CASSPRQDRSYNSPLHF.

In this sample, this clonotype turned up many times. V is TRBV27 and J is TRBJ2-7; possible D gene TRBD2, 6 bases. V was shortened by 5 bases and J by 0 bases, with 14 bases between the two germline ends. This CDR3 is built from 15 residues. Germline V gene lookup returns CDR1 MNHEY and CDR2 SMNVEV (reference sequence). CDR3 coding DNA: TGTGCCAGCAGTCCAAGACTAGTAAACTCCTACGAGCAGTACTTC. Amino acids: CASSPRLVNSYEQYF.

This clonotype has just a few counts. The chain employs TRBV12-3 or TRBV12-4 and TRBJ2-5, with D perhaps TRBD2 (6 bases). This CDR3 is built from 12 residues. The germline V and J ends were trimmed by 5 bases and 9 bases, with 13 bases remaining between them. CDR3 coding DNA: TGTGCCAGCAGTCGACTAGGGGCGGCCCAGTACTTC. This gives the protein CASSRLGAAQYF.

This clonotype was counted many times. The chain is built from TRBV20-1 and TRBJ2-5, with no clear D. CDR3 size: 14 residues. V was shortened by 0 bases and J by 1 base, with 9 bases between the two germline ends. Germline V gene sequence: CDR1 DFQATT, CDR2 SNEGSKA (reference sequence). The CDR3 DNA reads as TGCAGTGCTAGAGACAGGTTCGTCCAAGAGACCCAGTACTTC. Protein sequence: CSARDRFVQETQYF.

This clonotype was counted at least ten times. The chain carries TRBV18 and TRBJ2-1; weak D call: TRBD2 (6 bases). The CDR3 consists of 16 residues. Trimming took 6 bases from V and 0 from J, leaving 15 bases between them. Looked up from germline, CDR1 is KGHSH and CDR2 is LQKENI. The chain's CDR3 is CASSMSGPSSYNEQFF. CDR3 coding DNA: TGTGCCAGCTCTATGAGCGGGCCAAGCTCCTACAATGAGCAGTTCTTC. Filled out from reference TRBV18 and TRBJ2-1, the complete variable domain reads NAGVMQNPRHLVRRRGQEARLRCSPMKGHSHVYWYRQLPEEGLKFMVYLQKENIIDESGMPKERFSAEFPKEGPSILRIQQVVRGDSAAYFCASSMSGPSSYNEQFFGPGTRLTVL.

This clonotype was seen repeatedly, ten times or more. This chain connects TRBV12-3 or TRBV12-4 to TRBJ2-7; D not certain. V was shortened by 5 bases and J by 2 bases, with 7 bases between the two germline ends. This CDR3 is 12 amino acids long. Written as DNA, the CDR3 is TGTGCCAGCAGTCCAAACCCCTACGAGCAGTACTTC. Amino acid sequence: CASSPNPYEQYF.

This clonotype was detected a few times. The chain couples TRBV7-2 to TRBJ2-1, with D maybe TRBD2 (5 bases). From germline, CDR1 is SGHTA and CDR2 FQGNSA. V gave up 0 bases and J gave up 2 bases, with 8 bases separating them. The CDR3 length is 15 residues. Here the CDR3 reads CASSLAGVAYNEQFF. The CDR3 coding sequence is TGTGCCAGCAGCTTAGCGGGAGTTGCCTACAATGAGCAGTTCTTC.

V usage is TRBV3-1 and J usage is TRBJ1-2, with 11 bases fitting TRBD1. Per germline, CDR1 LGHDT and CDR2 YNNKEL (reference sequence). Trimming at V came to 4 bases and at J to 4 bases, leaving 11 bases not matched to a gene. There are 17 residues in the CDR3. The DNA of the CDR3 is TGTGCCAGCAGCCTGCGGACAGGGGGCGTAGGGTTCTATGGCTACACCTTC. This encodes CASSLRTGGVGFYGYTF.

The sample holds many counts of this clonotype. V usage is TRBV20-1 and J usage is TRBJ2-2; D might be TRBD2 (6 bases). This CDR3 contains 14 residues. Germline-derived CDR1 and CDR2 are DFQATT and SNEGSKA (reference sequence). Trimming left V 5 bases short and J 0 bases short, with 10 bases between. As DNA, the CDR3 is TGCAGTGCTCGGGGACTCACGAACACCGGGGAGCTGTTTTTT. This codes for CSARGLTNTGELFF.

This clonotype has at least ten counts. The chain couples TRBV20-1 to TRBJ2-6, with unresolved D. Per the germline V gene, CDR1 is DFQATT and CDR2 is SNEGSKA (reference sequence). V lost 6 bases and J lost 0, with 9 bases in between. The CDR3 contains 14 residues. The DNA of the CDR3 is TGCAGTGCGGGCGCTCCCTCTGGGGCCAACGTCCTGACTTTC. It specifies CSAGAPSGANVLTF.

This clonotype was picked up many times. In nucleotides, the CDR3 is TGTGCCAGCAGCTTAAGGGCGTCGTCTAGCGGGAAAGATACGCAGTATTTT. This codes for CASSLRASSSGKDTQYF. J is TRBJ2-3 and V is TRBV7-9, with 9 positions matching TRBD2. CDR3 length: 17 residues. Germline values: CDR1 SEHNR, CDR2 FQNEAQ (reference sequence). V was pared by 2 bases and J by 5 bases, with 11 bases of the junction left unmatched.

This clonotype was seen at least ten times. V and J are TRBV11-2 and TRBJ2-7; 11 bases agree with TRBD2. The CDR3 covers 17 residues. The J segment lost 3 bases and the V segment lost 2 bases, leaving 9 bases of the junction unmatched. Germline-derived CDR1 and CDR2 are SGHAT and FQNNGV. The CDR3 sequence is CASSLRLAGHPIYEQYF. The CDR3 DNA sequence: TGTGCCAGCAGCTTACGACTAGCGGGACATCCCATCTACGAGCAGTACTTC.

Turning to this clonotype: This clone may be a read error of a much larger clone one base away. V is TRBV28 and J is TRBJ2-1, with D possibly matching TRBD2 (5 bases). The germline CDR1 and CDR2 sequences are MDHEN and SYDVKM. The CDR3 extends over 14 amino acids. CDR3 coding DNA: TGTGCTACGGCGCTAGCCAACCAGAACAATGAGCAGTTCTTC. The encoded protein is CATALANQNNEQFF.

The chain links TRBV5-6 to TRBJ2-7; TRBD2 aligns across 9 bases. The CDR3 sequence is 17 residues long. Germline-derived CDR1 and CDR2 are SGHDT and YYEEEE. The junction had 15 bases not matched to a gene; V was cut back by 4 bases and J by 4 bases. In DNA, the CDR3 is TGTGCCAGCAGCAGGGACGGCTTTAGCGGGAGCAAATACGAGCAGTACTTC. Protein product: CASSRDGFSGSKYEQYF.